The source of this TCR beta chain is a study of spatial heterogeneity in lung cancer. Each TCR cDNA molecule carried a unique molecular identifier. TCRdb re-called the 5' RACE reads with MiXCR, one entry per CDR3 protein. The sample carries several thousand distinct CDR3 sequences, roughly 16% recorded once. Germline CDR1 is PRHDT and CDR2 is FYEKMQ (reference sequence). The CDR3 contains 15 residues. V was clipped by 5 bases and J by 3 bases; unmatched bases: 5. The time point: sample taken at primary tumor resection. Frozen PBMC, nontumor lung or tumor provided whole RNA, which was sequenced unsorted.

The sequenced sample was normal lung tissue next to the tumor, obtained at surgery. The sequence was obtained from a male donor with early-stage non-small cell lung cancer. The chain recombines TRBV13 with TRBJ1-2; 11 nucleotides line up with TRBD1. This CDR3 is CASSHRGQGDYGYTF. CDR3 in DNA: TGTGCCAGCAGCCACCGGGGACAGGGGGACTATGGCTACACCTTC.